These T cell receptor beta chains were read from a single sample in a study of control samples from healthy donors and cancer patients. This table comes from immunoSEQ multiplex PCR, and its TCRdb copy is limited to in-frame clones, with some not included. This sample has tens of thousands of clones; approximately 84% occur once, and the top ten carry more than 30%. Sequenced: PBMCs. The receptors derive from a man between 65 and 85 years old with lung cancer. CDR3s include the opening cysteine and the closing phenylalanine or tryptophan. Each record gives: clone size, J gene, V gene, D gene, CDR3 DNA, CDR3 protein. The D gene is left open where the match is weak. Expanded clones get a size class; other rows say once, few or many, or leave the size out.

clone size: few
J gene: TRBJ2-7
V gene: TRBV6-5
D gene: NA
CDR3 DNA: TGTGCCAGCAGTTTAAAAAGAGGGGCAGTGACTTACGAGCAGTACTTC
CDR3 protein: CASSLKRGAVTYEQYF

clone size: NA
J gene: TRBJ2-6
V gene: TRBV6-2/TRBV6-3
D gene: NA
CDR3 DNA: TGTGCCAGCAGTTACATCGAACGCGCCGGGGCCAACGTCCTGACTTTC
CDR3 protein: CASSYIERAGANVLTF

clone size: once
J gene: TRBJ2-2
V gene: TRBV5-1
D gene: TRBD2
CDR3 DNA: TGCGCCAGCAGCGTTACTAGCGGGGGGGCCGGGGAGCTGTTTTTT
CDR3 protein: CASSVTSGGAGELFF

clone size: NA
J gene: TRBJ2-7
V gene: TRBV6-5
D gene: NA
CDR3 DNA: TGTGCCAGCATCGCTCCCGGGGTAGGGTCCTACGAGCAGTACTTC
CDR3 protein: CASIAPGVGSYEQYF

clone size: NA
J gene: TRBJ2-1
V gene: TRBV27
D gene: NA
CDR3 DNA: TGTGCCAGCAGTCCCCGACGGAATGAGCAGTTCTTC
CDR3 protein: CASSPRRNEQFF

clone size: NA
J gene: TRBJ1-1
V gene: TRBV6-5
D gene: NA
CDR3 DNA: TGTGCCAGCTACGTCCGAGGGCCTGAAGCTTTCTTT
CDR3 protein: CASYVRGPEAFF

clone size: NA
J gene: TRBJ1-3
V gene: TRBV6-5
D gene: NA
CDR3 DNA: TGTGCCAGCAGTCCCACGGGGGTAAACACCATATATTTT
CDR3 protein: CASSPTGVNTIYF

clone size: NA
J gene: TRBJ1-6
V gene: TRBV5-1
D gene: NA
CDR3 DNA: TGCGCCAGCAGCTTGGACCCCGGCAATTCACCCCTCCACTTT
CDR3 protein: CASSLDPGNSPLHF

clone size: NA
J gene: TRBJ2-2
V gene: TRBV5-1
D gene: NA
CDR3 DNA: TGCGCCAGCAGCTTGGCCGGACTTAACACCGGGGAGCTGTTTTTT
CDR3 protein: CASSLAGLNTGELFF

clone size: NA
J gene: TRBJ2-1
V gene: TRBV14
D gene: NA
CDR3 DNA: TGTGCCAGCAGCCAAGAGGGACATTACAATGAGCAGTTCTTC
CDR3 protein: CASSQEGHYNEQFF

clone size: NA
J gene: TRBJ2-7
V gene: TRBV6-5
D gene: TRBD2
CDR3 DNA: TGTGCCAGCAGTTACCACGGGGGGGTCGAGCAGTACTTC
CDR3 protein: CASSYHGGVEQYF

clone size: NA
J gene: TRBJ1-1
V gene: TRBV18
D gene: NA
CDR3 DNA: TGTGCCAGCTCACCCCAAAGGACCTCCAACATATTCATGAACACTGAAGCTTTCTTT
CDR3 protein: CASSPQRTSNIFMNTEAFF

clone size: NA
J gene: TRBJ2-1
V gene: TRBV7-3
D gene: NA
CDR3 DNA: TGTGCCAGCAGCTTAACCGGAAATGAGCAGTTCTTC
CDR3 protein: CASSLTGNEQFF

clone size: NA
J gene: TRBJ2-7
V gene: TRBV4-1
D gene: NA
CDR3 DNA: TGCGCCAGCAGCCAAGACCCCAGAGGCAACCTGGCCCGGTACTTC
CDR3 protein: CASSQDPRGNLARYF

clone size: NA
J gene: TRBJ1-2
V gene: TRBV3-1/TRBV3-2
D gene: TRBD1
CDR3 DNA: TGTGCCAGCAGCCATCACTTGGGAGGGGGCGAGAGCTACACCTTC
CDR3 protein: CASSHHLGGGESYTF

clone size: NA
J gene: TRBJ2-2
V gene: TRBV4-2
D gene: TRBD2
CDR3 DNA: TGTGCCAGCAGCCAAGCAGCGGGGGCTAACACCGGGGAGCTGTTTTTT
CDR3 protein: CASSQAAGANTGELFF

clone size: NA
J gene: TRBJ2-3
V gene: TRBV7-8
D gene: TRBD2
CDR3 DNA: TGTGCCAGCAGCCTTATAGCGGGGGCGCCCACAGATACGCAGTATTTT
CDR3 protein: CASSLIAGAPTDTQYF

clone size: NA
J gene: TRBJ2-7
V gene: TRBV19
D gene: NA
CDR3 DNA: TGTGCCAGTACCTCAGGACAACCCGGGTCCCTATCCTACGAGCAGTACTTC
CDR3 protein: CASTSGQPGSLSYEQYF

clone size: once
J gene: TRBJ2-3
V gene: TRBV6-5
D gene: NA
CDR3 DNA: TGTGCCAGCAGTTACGGATTCACAGATACGCAGTATTTT
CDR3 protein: CASSYGFTDTQYF

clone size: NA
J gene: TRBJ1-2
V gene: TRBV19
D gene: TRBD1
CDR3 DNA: TGTGCCAGTAGTCTGGGACAGATTAACTATGGCTACACCTTC
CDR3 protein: CASSLGQINYGYTF

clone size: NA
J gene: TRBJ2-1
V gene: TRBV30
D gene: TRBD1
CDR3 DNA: TGTGCCTGGGGGACAGGGGTAGCCTACAATGAGCAGTTCTTC
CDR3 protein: CAWGTGVAYNEQFF

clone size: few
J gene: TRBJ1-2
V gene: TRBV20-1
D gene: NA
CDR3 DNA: TGCAGTGCTAGCGACGGCTATGGCTACACCTTC
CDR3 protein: CSASDGYGYTF

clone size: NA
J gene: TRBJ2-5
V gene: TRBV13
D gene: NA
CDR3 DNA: TGTGCCAGCAGCCCACCTCCTCTCCTGGGGGAAGAGACCCAGTACTTC
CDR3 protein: CASSPPPLLGEETQYF

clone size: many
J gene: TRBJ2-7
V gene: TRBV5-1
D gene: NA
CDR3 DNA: TGCGCCAGCAGCCCCCAGGTGCGGGACAGCTCCTACGAGCAGTACTTC
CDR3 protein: CASSPQVRDSSYEQYF

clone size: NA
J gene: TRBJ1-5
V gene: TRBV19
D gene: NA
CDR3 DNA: TGTGCCAGTAGTATACACGGGGTACGCAATCAGCCCCAGCATTTT
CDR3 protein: CASSIHGVRNQPQHF

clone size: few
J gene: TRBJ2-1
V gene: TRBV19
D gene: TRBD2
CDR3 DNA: TGTGCCACTGACCCCGGCAGGGTCCTAGCGGGGCGTCGGGGTGAGCAGTTCTTC
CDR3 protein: CATDPGRVLAGRRGEQFF

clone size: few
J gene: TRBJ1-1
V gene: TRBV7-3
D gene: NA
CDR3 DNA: TGTGCCAGCAGCTTATATGTGGGATGGGAACAGGTGGGGGGAGCTTTCTTT
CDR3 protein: CASSLYVGWEQVGGAFF

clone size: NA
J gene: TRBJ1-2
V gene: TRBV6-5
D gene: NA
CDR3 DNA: TGTGCCAGCACCGAGGACGGGATTAACTATGGCTACACCTTC
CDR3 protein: CASTEDGINYGYTF

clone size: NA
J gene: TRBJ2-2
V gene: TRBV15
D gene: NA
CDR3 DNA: TGTGCCACCAGCAGAGATCAGTCCGGGGAGCTGTTTTTT
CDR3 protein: CATSRDQSGELFF

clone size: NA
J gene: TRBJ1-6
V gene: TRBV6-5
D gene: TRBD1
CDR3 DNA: TGTGCCAGCAGTTTAGGTCGGGACAGCGTTAATTCACCCCTCCACTTT
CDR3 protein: CASSLGRDSVNSPLHF

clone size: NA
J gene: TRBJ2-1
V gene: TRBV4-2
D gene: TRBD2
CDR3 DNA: TGTGCCAGCAGCCAAAGTCCCAGCGGGGGGAACAATGAGCAGTTCTTC
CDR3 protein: CASSQSPSGGNNEQFF

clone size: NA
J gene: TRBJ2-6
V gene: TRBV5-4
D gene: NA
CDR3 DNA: TGTGCCAGCAGCGGGCTCGGGACGGTACCCTCTGGGGCCAACGTCCTGACTTTC
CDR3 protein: CASSGLGTVPSGANVLTF

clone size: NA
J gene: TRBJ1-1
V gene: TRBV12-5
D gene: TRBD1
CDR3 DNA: TGTGCTAGTGGTCGACAGGGAAACACTGAAGCTTTCTTT
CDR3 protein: CASGRQGNTEAFF

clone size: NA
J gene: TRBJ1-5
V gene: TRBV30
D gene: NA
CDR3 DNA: TGTGCCTGGAGTGCAGGGGCAAGTCAGCCCCAGCATTTT
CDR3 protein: CAWSAGASQPQHF

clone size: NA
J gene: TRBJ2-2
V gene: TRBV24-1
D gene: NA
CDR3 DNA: TGTGCCACCAGTGATTTTCGGACAGCGAACACCGGGGAGCTGTTTTTT
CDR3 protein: CATSDFRTANTGELFF

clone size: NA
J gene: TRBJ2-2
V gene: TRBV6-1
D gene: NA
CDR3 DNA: TGTGCCAGCAGTGAAGCGCCCCCGAGCACCGGGGAGCTGTTTTTT
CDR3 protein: CASSEAPPSTGELFF

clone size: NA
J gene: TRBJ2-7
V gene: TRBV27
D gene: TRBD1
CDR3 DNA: TGTGCCAGCAGCCTTACCCGGACAGGACCTACCGAGCAGTACTTC
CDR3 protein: CASSLTRTGPTEQYF

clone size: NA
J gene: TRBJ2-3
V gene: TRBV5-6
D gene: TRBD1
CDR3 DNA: TGTGCCAGCAGCTTGGGACAGGGGAGCACAGATACGCAGTATTTT
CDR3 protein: CASSLGQGSTDTQYF

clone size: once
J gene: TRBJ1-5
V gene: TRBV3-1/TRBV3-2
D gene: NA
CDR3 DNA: TGTGCCAGCAGCCCGTCTGCCAGGGGAATTTATAGCAATCAGCCCCAGCATTTT
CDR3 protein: CASSPSARGIYSNQPQHF

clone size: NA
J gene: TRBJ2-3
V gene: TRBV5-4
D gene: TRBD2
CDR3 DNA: TGTGCCAGCAGCTTAGGACTAGCGGGGGCAGATACGCAGTATTTT
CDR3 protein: CASSLGLAGADTQYF

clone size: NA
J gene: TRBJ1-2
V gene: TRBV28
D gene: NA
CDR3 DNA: TGTGCCAGCAGTTTCCAGGGGACTGGACACTATGGCTACACCTTC
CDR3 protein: CASSFQGTGHYGYTF

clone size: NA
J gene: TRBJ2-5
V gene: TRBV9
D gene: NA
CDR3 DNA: TGTGCCAGCAGCGTAGCCTTGGGGGAGACCCAGTACTTC
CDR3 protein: CASSVALGETQYF